The 8 T cell receptor beta chains presented below share a single source sample, sequenced in a study of cytomegalovirus exposure and HLA in healthy donors. Researchers ran the PCR with 60 Vbeta and 13 Jbeta primers. Assay used: immunoSEQ multiplex PCR; TCRdb lists only in-frame clones, some missing. The top ten clones hold around 7% of a sample with over 75,000 clones, under 80% of them seen once. The sequencing input was PBMCs. Source of these receptors: a middle-aged man in good health and CMV-seropositive.

This chain connects TRBV11-2 to TRBJ1-1; 9 positions match TRBD1. This CDR3 has 14 residues. Germline-derived CDR1 and CDR2 are SGHAT and FQNNGV. V dropped 1 base and J dropped 4; count of bases not matched to a gene: 1. The CDR3 coding sequence is TGTGCCAGCAGCTTAGCGGGACAGGGCACTGAAGCTTTCTTT. The encoded protein is CASSLAGQGTEAFF.

The rearrangement uses TRBV2 and TRBJ1-5; TRBD1 matches at 8 bases. Per germline, CDR1 SNHLY and CDR2 FYNNEI. CDR3 length equals 13 residues. Trimming at V came to 6 bases and at J to 4 bases, leaving 2 bases not matched to a gene. The CDR3 DNA reads as TGTGCCAGCAGAGACAGGGGAAATCAGCCCCAGCATTTT. This sequence encodes CASRDRGNQPQHF.

This clone occurred a few times. The rearrangement uses TRBV7-9 and TRBJ2-2; D is perhaps TRBD1 (6 bases). The germline V gene has CDR1 SEHNR and CDR2 FQNEAQ (reference sequence). The V end lost 4 bases, the J end lost 3 bases, and 15 bases lay between the germline ends. CDR3 length equals 16 residues. The CDR3 DNA reads TGTGCCAGCAGCTGGCCGGACAAGGGGGACACCGGGGAGCTGTTTTTT. It translates to CASSWPDKGDTGELFF.

As regards this clone: The germline gene is not matched at one end of the junction; a read error may be the cause. The V and J genes are TRBV7-9 and TRBJ2-3, with TRBD2 matching 9 bases. This CDR3 has 15 amino acids. Germline CDR1 is SEHNR and CDR2 is FQNEAQ (reference sequence). CDR3 in DNA: TGTGCCGGCAGCTTAGCGCCCGGACTAGCGGATACGCAGTATTTT. Its protein is CAGSLAPGLADTQYF. The full variable domain, with the rest looked up from reference TRBV7-9 and TRBJ2-3, is DTGVSQNPRHKITKRGQNVTFRCDPISEHNRLYWYRQTLGQGPEFLTYFQNEAQLEKSRLLSDRFSAERPKGSFSTLEIQRTEQGDSAMYLCAGSLAPGLADTQYFGPGTRLTVL.

The chain couples TRBV21-1 to TRBJ2-5; the D call of TRBD2 is as the table states it, not checked on the DNA. TRBV21-1 is a pseudogene. The CDR3 consists of 14 residues. The CDR3 loop is CASSTLAGEETQYF. The CDR3 nucleotides read TGTGCCAGCAGCACCCTAGCGGGGGAAGAGACCCAGTACTTC.

The V call is TRBV6-1, the J call TRBJ1-1, with D unresolved. Per germline, CDR1 MNHNS and CDR2 SASEGT. The CDR3 is 14 residues long. V was shortened by 0 bases and J by 4 bases, with 9 bases between the two germline ends. The CDR3 DNA reads as TGTGCCAGCAGTGAAGCATGGGGAGGCACTGAAGCTTTCTTT. It codes for CASSEAWGGTEAFF.

The V and J genes are TRBV6-6 and TRBJ2-5, with 8 nucleotides matching TRBD1. The DNA end lines up better with TRBJ2-7; the J call may be wrong. Germline V CDR1 and CDR2: MNHNY, SVGAGI (reference sequence). The CDR3 spans 15 residues. CDR3: CASSLNQGARDEQYF. The CDR3 nucleotides read TGTGCCAGCAGTTTAAACCAGGGGGCGCGGGACGAGCAGTACTTC.

The chain joins TRBV12-5 to TRBJ1-2; no firm D call. This CDR3 is 14 amino acids long. Germline lookup yields CDR1 LGHNT and CDR2 FRNRAP. The germline V and J ends were trimmed by 2 bases and 0 bases, with 7 bases remaining between them. CDR3 sequence: CASGLLRSNYGYTF. CDR3 nucleotide sequence: TGTGCTAGTGGTTTGCTGCGTTCTAACTATGGCTACACCTTC.